The T cell receptor beta chain described here comes from a study of cytomegalovirus exposure and HLA in healthy donors. Germline V gene data show CDR1 as SGHVS and CDR2 as FQNEAQ. The CDR3 is made up of 21 amino acids. The junction had 23 bases not matched to a gene; V was cut back by 0 bases and J by 10 bases. Primers: 60 Vbeta forward and 13 Jbeta reverse. Only in-frame clones appear in the TCRdb table, and some are missing; sequencing was by immunoSEQ multiplex PCR. Of 110,000 or so clones listed, 60% to 80% were seen once; the top ten hold more than 15%. This chain joins TRBV7-8 and TRBJ2-1, with 11 bases aligning to TRBD2. The TCR comes from a man aged 50-60 years in good health and CMV-seropositive. The sample comprised PBMCs. In DNA, the CDR3 is TGTGCCAGCAGCTTAGCGCATCTTACAGGGGGTGGGCTAGCGGGGGGCCGCGAGCAGTTCTTC. It yields the protein CASSLAHLTGGGLAGGREQFF.